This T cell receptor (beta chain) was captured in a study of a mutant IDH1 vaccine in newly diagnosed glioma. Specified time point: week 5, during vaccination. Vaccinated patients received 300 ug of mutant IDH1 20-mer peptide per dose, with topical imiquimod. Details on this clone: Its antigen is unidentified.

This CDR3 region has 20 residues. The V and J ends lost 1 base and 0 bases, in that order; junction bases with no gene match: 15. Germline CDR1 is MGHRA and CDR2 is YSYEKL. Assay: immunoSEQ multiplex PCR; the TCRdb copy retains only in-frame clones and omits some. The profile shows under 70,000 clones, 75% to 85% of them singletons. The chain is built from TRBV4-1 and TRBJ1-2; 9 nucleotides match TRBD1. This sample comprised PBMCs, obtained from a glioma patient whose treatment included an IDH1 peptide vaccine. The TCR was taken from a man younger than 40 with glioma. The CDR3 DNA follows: TGCGCCAGCAGCCAAGGGCTTGCCGGGACAGGGAAATTTGCTAACTATGGCTACACCTTC. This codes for CASSQGLAGTGKFANYGYTF.